The rows below give T cell receptor beta chains drawn from one sample of a study of OX40 agonist ivuxolimab in advanced cancers. The protocol was immunoSEQ multiplex PCR, while the TCRdb copy is restricted to in-frame clones and leaves out a portion. Here the sample spans tens of thousands of clones, over 60% being singletons. Sequenced here: CD4+ or CD8+ T cells sorted from blood, sampled in a trial of the OX40 agonist ivuxolimab. The receptors shown here come from an adult with an advanced solid tumor such as melanoma, head and neck, liver or kidney cancer. CDR3s include the opening cysteine and the closing phenylalanine or tryptophan. D genes are given only for firm matches. Clone sizes are given selectively: once, few, many, or a class where the clone is expanded.

d_call	v_call	j_call	clone_size	cdr3_nt	cdr3_aa
-	TRBV30	TRBJ2-3	-	TGTGCCTGGAGTGTACTCCGGGATACGCAGTATTTT	CAWSVLRDTQYF
-	TRBV4-3	TRBJ1-1	-	TGCGCCAGCAGCCAAGGCCTGCAAGCTTACACTGAAGCTTTCTTT	CASSQGLQAYTEAFF
-	TRBV4-1	TRBJ2-7	-	TGCGCCAGCAGCCCGTCCGGGCCGCGTGGCCACGAGCAGTACTTC	CASSPSGPRGHEQYF
-	TRBV28	TRBJ2-7	-	TGTGCCAGCAGTTCCAGCCCCTACGAGCAGTACTTC	CASSSSPYEQYF
-	TRBV7-9	TRBJ2-1	few	TGTGCCAGCAGCTCGACTGCTTCCCTCTCCTACAATGAGCAGTTCTTC	CASSSTASLSYNEQFF
-	TRBV2	TRBJ2-2	-	TGTGCCAGCACCGGGTCCCAGAACACCGGGGAGCTGTTTTTT	CASTGSQNTGELFF
-	TRBV7-9	TRBJ2-7	once	TGTGCCAGCAGGAGGGCGAGCTCCTACGAGCAGTACTTC	CASRRASSYEQYF
-	TRBV7-6	TRBJ2-7	-	TGTGCCTCTGGTAGGGGGGCCCTCTACGAGCAGTACTTC	CASGRGALYEQYF
TRBD1	TRBV19	TRBJ2-5	-	TGTGCCAGTAGTTCCCGGGACAGTCTTTCGGTACAAGAGACCCAGTACTTC	CASSSRDSLSVQETQYF
-	TRBV29-1	TRBJ1-1	-	TGCAGCTCCTTAGTGGACAGTTCTGAAGCTTTCTTT	CSSLVDSSEAFF
-	TRBV7-9	TRBJ2-5	-	TGTGCCAGCAGCTACCTGGTGGGGGGTCAAGAGACCCAGTACTTC	CASSYLVGGQETQYF
-	TRBV27	TRBJ2-7	-	TGTGCCAGCACCTCGGCCTCCTACGAGCAGTACTTC	CASTSASYEQYF
-	TRBV7-9	TRBJ1-4	-	TGTGCCAGCAGCTTTGGGGGAAATGAAAAACTGTTTTTT	CASSFGGNEKLFF
-	TRBV4-2	TRBJ2-1	-	TGTGCCAGCAGCCCTAACAGGGTGACAAGCAATGAGCAGTTCTTC	CASSPNRVTSNEQFF
-	TRBV6-6	TRBJ2-1	many	TGTGCCAGCAGCCGCCCTTACAATGAGCAGTTCTTC	CASSRPYNEQFF
-	TRBV5-6	TRBJ2-3	-	TGTGCCAGCAGCCTCGCGGTATCGGGGCCTGTAGATACGCAGTATTTT	CASSLAVSGPVDTQYF
-	TRBV27	TRBJ1-1	few	TGTGCCAGCAGTTTATCTGGGGGCAGTACTGAAGCTTTCTTT	CASSLSGGSTEAFF